This T cell receptor beta chain was found in a study of cytomegalovirus exposure and HLA in healthy donors (dated by TCRdb to about 2017). Study-wide context: An earlier analysis of 587 of the donors reported 250 to 300 Gb of sequence data and 95 million to 140 million unique TCR beta sequences obtained from about 170 million T cells. The later analysis used no new phenotypic data to find candidate immune exposures, relying instead on TCR beta sequences and their occurrence across donors. To decide whether each TCR beta V gene segment behaved as functional or pseudogenic, an earlier analysis of some 600 of the donors relied on high-throughput TCR beta sequencing. Both class I and class II loci were covered by HLA typing, at four-digit resolution. The aim of the study was to test whether cataloging public T cell receptors could identify signatures of past pathogen exposure. A later genetic analysis took genome-wide SNP genotypes for about 55% of the roughly 670 donors and used that subset as a discovery cohort. Among the approximately 400 genotyped donors, about 85% belonged to the genetic ancestry cluster associated with self-reported Caucasian donors. A handful of DR-DQ haplotypes were treated as single units for association and clustering because of strong linkage in the cohort. Besides the first cohort of roughly 700 subjects, a separate validation cohort made up of 120 different subjects was used. Across some 400 genotyped donors of the cohort, an average of approximately 200,000 unique TCR beta nucleotide sequences per donor were sequenced, and around 19% of those sequences were non-productive. High-throughput TCR immunosequencing, statistical association of individual TCRs with disease status, and machine learning were combined to predict cytomegalovirus infection status. Every repertoire in the discovery cohort had been generated on one and the same sequencing platform. The number of typed donors differed by locus: roughly 620-640 for A, B, C, DRB1 and DQB1; approximately 520 for DQA1; approximately 600 for DPA1; and 400 to 480 for DPB1. Using immunosequencing, the study profiled T cell repertoires from roughly 650 subjects and related those repertoires to cytomegalovirus serostatus. In a later analysis, previously published TCR beta repertoires from 670 or so donors were re-analyzed and high-resolution HLA genotyping was added so that TCR occurrence patterns could be studied. Donor age, sex, ethnicity and CMV serostatus were compiled alongside the repertoire data. Roughly 300 gigabases of sequencing data and roughly 80 million unique TCR sequences made up an early release that covered approximately 620 HLA-typed donors.

The library was built by means of the immunoSEQ multiplex PCR assay. The multiplex PCR relied on a mix of 60 forward primers for TCR Vbeta segments and 13 reverse primers for TCR Jbeta segments. The CDR3 region of rearranged TCR beta genes was amplified from genomic DNA by a multiplex PCR assay. The amplified TCR beta libraries were sequenced on the Illumina HiSeq System as 87-base-pair reads. The authors processed their data as follows. In a later analysis, tens of millions of unique TCR beta chains were counted across the approximately 670 repertoires, and roughly 11 million of these chains were shared by at least two donors. Raw reads were error-corrected and collapsed into unique sequences by a nearest-neighbor algorithm in which closely related sequences were merged to remove PCR and sequencing errors. V, D and J gene segments were assigned by aligning CDR3 sequences to IMGT reference sequences. Each retained sequence needed at least a six-nucleotide match to both a V gene segment and a J gene segment. A rearrangement counted as productive if the CDR3 had no stop codons and remained in frame with V and J, and every other rearrangement counted as non-productive. CDR3 was defined by IMGT convention, running from the second conserved V-encoded cysteine to the conserved J-encoded phenylalanine. The earlier analysis of 500 to 600 of the donors excluded sequences that lacked an unambiguous match to a single V gene segment. An earlier analysis of roughly 590 of the donors called V segments functional above 56.7% productive rearrangements and segregating when the between-donor standard deviation exceeded 5%. A statistical classification framework was built to diagnose cytomegalovirus status from the catalog of TCR beta chain sequences. A later analysis assigned V and J genes by comparing TCR nucleotide sequences with IMGT/GENE-DB human TR gene sequences. Using the TCRdist pipeline, a later analysis assigned CDR3 sequences along with most-parsimonious VDJ recombination scenarios. In a later analysis, every TCR beta chain was defined by the combination of its CDR3 amino acid sequence and its V-gene family, and reads without a unique V-gene family were dropped. As a way to deal with suspected cross-contamination and a sequencing artifact, a later analysis dropped 592 nucleotide sequences that were highly shared and had low generation probability. In a later analysis, a clonal expansion index for each public chain was calculated from normalized within-repertoire ranks of inferred template counts. In a later analysis, generation probabilities were computed with a VDJ recombination model fitted to out-of-frame rearrangements, and the resulting probabilities were checked against IGoR. A later analysis scored TCR-TCR, TCR-HLA and TCR-CMV co-occurrence with hypergeometric tests, applying a repertoire-size bias correction to TCR pairs. A later analysis estimated false discovery rates by permuting HLA or CMV assignments 20 times. In a later analysis, co-occurring TCRs were grouped using DBSCAN, and TCRdist sequence similarity was added for clustering within HLA-allele-positive subsets. Co-occurrence clustering excluded repertoires with fewer than 30,000 or more than 120,000 public chains, plus five with anomalous nucleotide sharing. What TCRdb holds here is the immuneACCESS table cut down to in-frame rearrangements. Part of the clones is not present; checked against another copy, under half of the missing clones reflect an unresolved V gene, and the others are unexplained. That table furnishes V, J and clone size, whereas the DNA furnished D and trimming. The sample table lists about 52,000 clones, about three quarters of them with a count of one. The ten largest clones add up to 2.5% to 3% of the sample.

As to this clone: The antigen this receptor binds is unknown. The input lacks base qualities; no much larger clone sits a single base away.

The V end loses 1 base and the J end loses 0 bases, and a stretch of 9 bases separates them. The germline V gene sets CDR1 to MNHNS and CDR2 to SASEGT. The CDR3 measures 15 amino acids from cysteine to phenylalanine. Only the CDR3 portion is preserved as DNA: 45 bases, with reading frame beginning at the first base. What the research found in general, with its limitations: Because HLA typing was missing for some donors at each locus, association tests included only the typed subset. A further reported finding was that TCR beta sequences accurately predicted the HLA-A and HLA-B alleles for most subjects in the first cohort. In a later analysis, most CMV-associated TCR beta chains were found to appear HLA-restricted, with HLA associations seemingly driven largely by CMV exposure. The authors suggested that the approach could potentially be generalized to other disease states and immunological phenotypes. Correlated functional status among segregating V segments might reflect linkage disequilibrium, but an unknown experimental factor could not be ruled out. A later genetic analysis reported fewer N-insertions in productive TCRs among donors in an Asian-associated ancestry cluster than the approximately 700-donor mean. Several of the top co-occurrence clusters appeared to be linked to parvovirus B19, influenza, CMV and Epstein-Barr virus, according to a later analysis. In vitro tests confirmed that a few of the cytomegalovirus-associated TCR beta chains recognize cytomegalovirus antigens. Broadly in line with IMGT annotations, most TCR beta V segments showed up in productive rearrangements about 90% or about 30% of the time in an earlier analysis of 587 of the donors. A group of highly shared sequence variants was considered likely to be a technical artifact of the sequencing pipeline. In a later analysis, TCR association rates were found to vary across HLA loci, with the most associated TCRs seen for DRB1 alleles and the fewest for HLA-C alleles. CMV serostatus was the only immune exposure information available for the cohort. Compared with equally common non-associated chains, HLA-associated TCR beta chains in a later analysis were more clonally expanded and had lower generation probabilities. When HLA alleles, especially DR and DQ, strongly co-occurred, attributing TCR associations to individual alleles was difficult. The cohort was sequenced for TCR beta chains only, and without alpha or paired-chain data the features that could be detected were limited. In a later genetic analysis, a missense DCLRE1C variant was associated with V-gene and J-gene trimming of TCR beta chains, and the association was replicated in an independent cohort. Most TCR sequences were seen in very few donors, while some public TCRs were found in many individuals. The earlier analysis of 587 of the donors excluded 15 to 20 rarely observed V segments, including chromosome 9 orphons, because counts were too low. Cytomegalovirus status was reported to be diagnosed by the classifier with high specificity and sensitivity in both the original and validation cohorts. In the study, about 150 TCR beta chains were listed as associated with cytomegalovirus. Some IMGT-functional V segments, including TRBV6-2 and TRBV6-3, could not be told apart with the 87-base-pair reads, so those segments were excluded. In a later analysis, 16,951 TCR beta sequences were associated with specific HLA alleles at a false discovery rate of 0.05. Presence/absence analyses assumed roughly uniform sequencing depth across donors, an assumption that may not hold.

The cohort consisted of 666 healthy bone marrow donors. At the time of sampling, all cohort members were nominally healthy, though unrecorded immune exposures were likely present. The donor tested CMV seronegative and was one of the 352 seronegative cohort members. Every donor gave a peripheral blood sample, and the peripheral blood mononuclear cells from that sample were used for TCR beta sequencing. Genomic DNA extraction from the blood cell samples was performed with the Qiagen DNeasy Blood Extraction Kit. Sequenced material: PBMCs. This TCR was sampled from a man between 18 and 35 years old in good health and CMV-seronegative. The receptor chain draws on TRBV6-1 and TRBJ2-5, and the D gene may be TRBD1, 6 bases matching. Read as DNA, the sequence is TGTGCCAGCAGTGAAGAGGGGGTGAACCAAGAGACCCAGTACTTC. Its amino acids are CASSEEGVNQETQYF.